This T cell receptor beta chain is drawn from a study of blood T cells in healthy people across ages. Study as a whole: Roughly one uniquely barcoded beta molecule per two T cells was captured. Findings and caveats of the study: Reliance upon unsorted PBMCs precluded definitive naive versus antigen-experienced comparison. Whereas aged donors had fewer naive CD4+ cells, long-lived donors had more of them and higher diversity.

With a J-beta primer mix and a sample-barcoded 5' primer, a second PCR ran about 7 to 12 cycles. Every sample returned 2.5 million or more CDR3-containing paired-end reads. TCRdb redid the calling of the 5' RACE reads with MiXCR, one entry per CDR3 protein. The table lists fewer than 1.5 million distinct CDR3 sequences, around 39% of them singletons. This clonotype has only one observation. Its target is unknown. This CDR3 is 12 amino acids long. Deletions cut 6 bases from V and 12 bases from J, with 17 bases between. CDR1 is SEHNR and CDR2 is FQNEAQ in the germline V gene (reference sequence). The sequence was obtained from a woman in her late teens or twenties in good health. The chain recombines TRBV7-9 with TRBJ1-2; D is unclear. The sequencing input was blood. The DNA of the CDR3 is TGTGCCAGCAGGCGAGTCCCGGGAGCCCACACCTTC. The encoded protein is CASRRVPGAHTF.